Below are 8 T cell receptor beta chains sequenced from a single sample in a study of regulatory T cells in long-lasting Graves disease. Libraries of TCR beta came from iRepertoire HTBI primers plus Arm-PCR of CDR3 regions. Using its own MiXCR run on the multiplex PCR reads, TCRdb lists one record per CDR3 protein. The sample has about 420,000 distinct CDR3 sequences; roughly 15% are singletons. Specified time point: newly diagnosed GD, antithyroid drugs for less than 3 months. Extracted RNA from PBMCs served as the source of the TCR library. These same records also appear under a second study, on T cells in Graves' hyperthyroidism and ophthalmopathy.

Here the sequenced sample was peripheral blood mononuclear cells (PBMCs), taken at new diagnosis, from a patient treated with antithyroid drugs. The receptor set was obtained from a woman between 18 and 29 years old with Graves disease.

The chain uses TRBV5-6 and TRBJ2-7, with D perhaps assigned TRBD1 or TRBD2 (6 bases each). CDR3 length: 18 amino acids. Germline values: CDR1 SGHDT, CDR2 YYEEEE. The V and J ends lost 4 bases and 4 bases respectively, with 27 bases between them. The CDR3 sequence is CASSPLGGPGLKFYEQYF. The CDR3 DNA follows: TGTGCCAGCAGCCCTCTTGGGGGGCCGGGACTCAAGTTTTACGAGCAGTACTTC.

This clonotype came up many times. This chain connects TRBV28 to TRBJ2-7, with 11 bases matching TRBD2. The CDR3 consists of 17 residues. Germline CDR1 and CDR2: MDHEN and SYDVKM. Trimming took 5 bases from V and 2 from J; bases not matched to a gene: 11. The CDR3 nucleotides are TGTGCCAGCAGTCGTGGACTAGCGGGTTTAAGCCCCTACGAGCAGTACTTC. Amino acid sequence: CASSRGLAGLSPYEQYF. The full variable domain, with the rest looked up from reference TRBV28 and TRBJ2-7, is DVKVTQSSRYLVKRTGEKVFLECVQDMDHENMFWYRQDPGLGLRLIYFSYDVKMKEKGDIPEGYSVSREKKERFSLILESASTNQTSMYLCASSRGLAGLSPYEQYFGPGTRLTVT.

The chain couples TRBV6-1 to TRBJ2-5; D gene uncertain. Trimming removed 5 bases at V and 4 bases at J, with 11 bases between. The CDR3 has 13 residues. Germline V gene data show CDR1 as MNHNS and CDR2 as SASEGT. CDR3 coding DNA: TGTGCCAGCAGTAAAGGGTTATCAGAGACCCAGTACTTC. Its protein product is CASSKGLSETQYF.

Ten or more counts support this clonotype. The chain combines TRBV6-1 with TRBJ1-1, with TRBD1 matching over 7 bases. Unmatched junction bases numbered 14, after V lost 6 bases and J lost 4 bases. Looked up from germline, CDR1 is MNHNS and CDR2 is SASEGT. There are 16 residues in the CDR3. Here the CDR3 reads CASRDQARGSGTEAFF. CDR3 in DNA: TGTGCCAGCAGGGATCAAGCCAGGGGGTCCGGCACTGAAGCTTTCTTT.

With regard to this clonotype: This is likely an artifact of a read error, given a far larger clone one base away. J is TRBJ2-7 and V is TRBV6-2 or TRBV6-3; TRBD2 matches 8 bases. The CDR3 is 16 amino acids. Germline-derived CDR1 and CDR2 are MNHEY and SVGEGT. The CDR3 nucleotides read TGTGCCAGCAGCGGTGGGGCCCGAGGACTAGCCTACAAGCAGTACTTC. As protein: CASSGGARGLAYKQYF.

This clonotype occurred many times. This chain uses TRBV5-4 with TRBJ1-2; no reliable D call. Trimming stripped 4 bases from V and 8 bases from J, with 18 bases between. The V gene's germline CDR1 is SGHNT and CDR2 YYREEE (reference sequence). The CDR3 has 14 amino acids. The CDR3 loop reads CASSNRRVLEGYTF. The CDR3 DNA follows: TGTGCCAGCAGCAATCGACGGGTCTTAGAGGGCTACACCTTC.

The genes are TRBV19 and TRBJ2-7; TRBD2 matches at 13 bases. The germline V gene encodes CDR1 LNHDA and CDR2 SQIVND (reference sequence). Unmatched junction bases numbered 6, after V lost 5 bases and J lost 2 bases. The CDR3 has 16 residues. CDR3 coding DNA: TGTGCCAGTAGTTTCGGGACTAGCGGGGTCGCCTACGAGCAGTACTTC. Translation gives CASSFGTSGVAYEQYF.

The chain recombines TRBV10-3 with TRBJ2-3; TRBD2 agrees at 8 bases. The CDR3 totals 12 residues. The V gene's germline CDR1 is ENHRY and CDR2 SYGVKD. V lost 9 bases and J lost 6; bases outside the gene matches: 5. CDR3 DNA sequence: TGTGCCATTGGACTAGCCGAGGATACGCAGTATTTT. Translation: CAIGLAEDTQYF.